The source of this T cell receptor (beta chain) is a study of CD8 T cells in ankylosing spondylitis. Whole-study results and caveats: Within matched ankylosing spondylitis synovial fluid, disease-linked clones were reportedly significantly enriched. Within ankylosing spondylitis blood, a TCR beta motif made up of under 10 highly homologous variants appeared to be characteristic. The authors found the disease-linked clones to be CD8+ and relatively rare in peripheral blood.

Note on this clonotype: The antigen is undetermined.

TCRdb passed the 5' RACE reads through MiXCR, listing each CDR3 protein once. Among about 440,000 distinct CDR3 sequences listed, roughly a sixth were seen once. V gave up 6 bases and J gave up 7 bases, with 16 bases separating them. There are 13 residues in the CDR3. The germline V gene has CDR1 MNHNY and CDR2 SVGAGI (reference sequence). The sequence was obtained from a male donor with ankylosing spondylitis. The sequenced sample consisted of blood, either unsorted or a sorted T cell fraction (not recorded which). V and J are TRBV6-6 and TRBJ2-7; TRBD1 is a possible D gene (6 bases). The CDR3 nucleotides read TGTGCCAGCAGCGGACAGAACACCAGGGAGCAGTACTTC. This gives the protein CASSGQNTREQYF.